This T cell receptor (beta chain) was sequenced during a study of blood T cell repertoires in COVID-19. Across the study: Nucleic acid was either cDNA or gDNA, and it came from T cells, B-cell-depleted T cells, or PBMCs.

Study processing details: The assay estimated nucleated cells by amplifying reference gene primers. The table came from immunoSEQ multiplex PCR; TCRdb's copy has only in-frame clones and leaves some out. The DNA gave D and trimming, while V, J and clone size come from that table. The sample has about 370,000 clones; 85% to 90% are singletons. Cohort 3 donors were reported recovered after two negative PCRs, clearance, or symptom resolution. Trimming took off 6 bases at V and 0 bases at J, with 16 bases between the two ends. This CDR3 is built from 16 residues. Germline V gives CDR1 SGHRS, CDR2 YFSETQ. The J gene is TRBJ1-3, the V gene TRBV5-1, with a possible D match to TRBD1 (6 bases). The TCR sequence derives from a young man who had recovered from COVID-19. Source material: PBMCs or T cells enriched from blood (not recorded which). DNA for the CDR3: TGCGCCAGCACCGTGGACAGCACCAACTCTGGAAACACCATATATTTT. It yields the protein CASTVDSTNSGNTIYF.